Listed below are T cell receptor beta chains from one sample, sequenced in a study of cytomegalovirus exposure and HLA in healthy donors. The protocol was immunoSEQ multiplex PCR, while the TCRdb copy is restricted to in-frame clones and leaves out a portion. The table lists about 120,000 clones, about 80% of them singletons. Input material: PBMCs. These receptors came from a man in his fifties in good health and CMV-seropositive. The CDR3 runs from the conserved cysteine through the conserved F or W. The order of the fields is V gene, J gene, D gene, clone size, CDR3 DNA, CDR3 protein. D genes are given only for firm matches. Not every row has a clone size; where given, it reads once, few, many or a size class.

v_call: TRBV7-9; j_call: TRBJ1-1; d_call: .; clone_size: .; cdr3_nt: TGTGCCAGCAGCCAATGGAGGGGCAGGCTCAACACTGAAGCTTTCTTT; cdr3_aa: CASSQWRGRLNTEAFF
v_call: TRBV6-5; j_call: TRBJ1-2; d_call: TRBD1; clone_size: .; cdr3_nt: TGTGCCAGCAGGGTGGACAGGGCTGGCTACACCTTC; cdr3_aa: CASRVDRAGYTF
v_call: TRBV6-5; j_call: TRBJ2-7; d_call: .; clone_size: .; cdr3_nt: TGTGCCAGCGCTGGGCCGGGGGCCTACGAGCAGTACTTC; cdr3_aa: CASAGPGAYEQYF
v_call: TRBV7-9; j_call: TRBJ1-1; d_call: .; clone_size: .; cdr3_nt: TGTGCCAGCAGCTCCCTCGCGCCGAACACTGAAGCTTTCTTT; cdr3_aa: CASSSLAPNTEAFF
v_call: TRBV19; j_call: TRBJ2-1; d_call: TRBD2; clone_size: .; cdr3_nt: TGTGCCAGTAGTATAGCGACTAGCGGAAAGCAGTTCTTC; cdr3_aa: CASSIATSGKQFF
v_call: TRBV4-2; j_call: TRBJ2-3; d_call: TRBD2; clone_size: .; cdr3_nt: TGTGCCAGCAGCGAAATGGGGACTAGCGGGGCCGTTACTCGGGCGCAGTATTTT; cdr3_aa: CASSEMGTSGAVTRAQYF
v_call: TRBV5-5; j_call: TRBJ2-3; d_call: .; clone_size: few; cdr3_nt: TGTGCCAGCAGCTTGGTAGGGACTGGTACCACAGATACGCAGTATTTT; cdr3_aa: CASSLVGTGTTDTQYF
v_call: TRBV10-1; j_call: TRBJ2-3; d_call: TRBD2; clone_size: .; cdr3_nt: TGCGCCAGCGCCGGGCGGCGGGGGAGCACAGATACGCAGTATTTT; cdr3_aa: CASAGRRGSTDTQYF
v_call: TRBV5-1; j_call: TRBJ1-1; d_call: TRBD1; clone_size: .; cdr3_nt: TGCGCCAGCAGCCCCCCAGAGGCAGGGGGCACTGAAGCTTTCTTT; cdr3_aa: CASSPPEAGGTEAFF
v_call: TRBV7-9; j_call: TRBJ1-1; d_call: .; clone_size: .; cdr3_nt: TGTGCCAGCAGCTCTTTAGCAGGGGCGAACACTGAAGCTTTCTTT; cdr3_aa: CASSSLAGANTEAFF
v_call: TRBV4-1; j_call: TRBJ1-2; d_call: .; clone_size: .; cdr3_nt: TGCGCCAGCAGGTCGACTACGAACTATGGCTACACCTTC; cdr3_aa: CASRSTTNYGYTF
v_call: TRBV7-7; j_call: TRBJ2-5; d_call: TRBD2; clone_size: .; cdr3_nt: TGTGCCAGCAGCTTAGGGGGACTAGCAGGAGCGGAGACCCAGTACTTC; cdr3_aa: CASSLGGLAGAETQYF
v_call: TRBV7-9; j_call: TRBJ1-2; d_call: TRBD1; clone_size: .; cdr3_nt: TGTGCCAGCAGCCCCCGGACAGGGGCCGGCTACACCTTC; cdr3_aa: CASSPRTGAGYTF
v_call: TRBV28; j_call: TRBJ2-1; d_call: TRBD2; clone_size: .; cdr3_nt: TGTGCCAGCAGTTTATCAGTAGCGGGGGGTTACAATGAGCAGTTCTTC; cdr3_aa: CASSLSVAGGYNEQFF
v_call: TRBV19; j_call: TRBJ2-3; d_call: TRBD2; clone_size: .; cdr3_nt: TGTGCCAGTAGTAGCCGACTAGCGGGGAACACAGATACGCAGTATTTT; cdr3_aa: CASSSRLAGNTDTQYF
v_call: TRBV13; j_call: TRBJ1-1; d_call: .; clone_size: .; cdr3_nt: TGTGCCAGCAGCTTAGGGTATTATGAAGCTTTCTTT; cdr3_aa: CASSLGYYEAFF
v_call: TRBV10-1; j_call: TRBJ2-1; d_call: TRBD2; clone_size: .; cdr3_nt: TGCGCCAGCAGTGAGTCGGGACTACCCGCGGATGAGCAGTTCTTC; cdr3_aa: CASSESGLPADEQFF
v_call: TRBV7-3; j_call: TRBJ2-1; d_call: .; clone_size: .; cdr3_nt: TGTGCCAGCAGCCCGGACGGTAGAGGGTATGGTGAGCAGTTCTTC; cdr3_aa: CASSPDGRGYGEQFF
v_call: TRBV7-8; j_call: TRBJ2-3; d_call: TRBD2; clone_size: .; cdr3_nt: TGTGCCAGCAGCTCCCTTAGCGGGAGGGCCAAAGATACGCAGTATTTT; cdr3_aa: CASSSLSGRAKDTQYF
v_call: TRBV10-3; j_call: TRBJ2-5; d_call: .; clone_size: .; cdr3_nt: TGTGCCATCAAAGGGGACTTCCAAGAGACCCAGTACTTC; cdr3_aa: CAIKGDFQETQYF
v_call: TRBV4-1; j_call: TRBJ2-7; d_call: TRBD2; clone_size: .; cdr3_nt: TGCGCCAGCAGCCCAGCACGAGCGGGACTCACCTACGAGCAGTACTTC; cdr3_aa: CASSPARAGLTYEQYF
v_call: TRBV7-8; j_call: TRBJ1-5; d_call: .; clone_size: .; cdr3_nt: TGTGCCAGCAGGATCGACAGCGCCGGCAATCAGCCCCAGCATTTT; cdr3_aa: CASRIDSAGNQPQHF
v_call: TRBV27; j_call: TRBJ1-1; d_call: .; clone_size: .; cdr3_nt: TGTGCCAGCAGTTCCCCGGGCTTCGGGGGGGACACTGAAGCTTTCTTT; cdr3_aa: CASSSPGFGGDTEAFF
v_call: TRBV7-9; j_call: TRBJ1-6; d_call: TRBD1; clone_size: .; cdr3_nt: TGTGCCAGCAGCCGTACCCTTGGGACAGGGGCGGCTAATTCACCCCTCCACTTT; cdr3_aa: CASSRTLGTGAANSPLHF
v_call: TRBV10-3; j_call: TRBJ2-5; d_call: .; clone_size: few; cdr3_nt: TGTGCCACTAGTTTCTCGGCGGAGACCCAGTACTTC; cdr3_aa: CATSFSAETQYF
v_call: TRBV7-9; j_call: TRBJ1-5; d_call: .; clone_size: .; cdr3_nt: TGTGCCAGCAGCTCCGAGAGGAGCAATCAGCCCCAGCATTTT; cdr3_aa: CASSSERSNQPQHF
v_call: TRBV7-9; j_call: TRBJ2-7; d_call: TRBD1; clone_size: .; cdr3_nt: TGTGCCAGCAGCTCGTCGACAGGGGCCTACGAGCAGTACTTC; cdr3_aa: CASSSSTGAYEQYF
v_call: TRBV21-1; j_call: TRBJ2-7; d_call: .; clone_size: .; cdr3_nt: TGTGCCAGCTTGGCGGAGACCCTAACCTACGAGCAGTACTTC; cdr3_aa: CASLAETLTYEQYF
v_call: TRBV30; j_call: TRBJ1-1; d_call: TRBD1; clone_size: .; cdr3_nt: TGTGCCTGGAAACGATCAGGGGGCACTGAAGCTTTCTTT; cdr3_aa: CAWKRSGGTEAFF
v_call: TRBV6-1; j_call: TRBJ2-3; d_call: TRBD2; clone_size: .; cdr3_nt: TGTGCCAGCAGTGGGCGGACTAGCGGGGGGCCCCTGAGCACAGATACGCAGTATTTT; cdr3_aa: CASSGRTSGGPLSTDTQYF
v_call: TRBV7-9; j_call: TRBJ1-1; d_call: .; clone_size: .; cdr3_nt: TGTGCCAGCAGCTTAACGTCCGGTGAAGCTTTCTTT; cdr3_aa: CASSLTSGEAFF
v_call: TRBV4-1; j_call: TRBJ2-2; d_call: .; clone_size: .; cdr3_nt: TGCGCCAGCAGCCAAGATAAAATCGGACTGAACACCGGGGAGCTGTTTTTT; cdr3_aa: CASSQDKIGLNTGELFF
v_call: TRBV28; j_call: TRBJ2-7; d_call: TRBD2; clone_size: .; cdr3_nt: TGTGCCAGCACCTCCGGGGGGTCGTTGTACGAGCAGTACTTC; cdr3_aa: CASTSGGSLYEQYF
v_call: TRBV6-5; j_call: TRBJ1-2; d_call: TRBD1; clone_size: .; cdr3_nt: TGTGCCAGCAGTTCCCCCGGGACAGCGGACCCCTATGGCTACACCTTC; cdr3_aa: CASSSPGTADPYGYTF
v_call: TRBV28; j_call: TRBJ1-1; d_call: TRBD1; clone_size: once; cdr3_nt: TGTGCCAGCAAGCAGGGGGCTTCAGCTTTCTTT; cdr3_aa: CASKQGASAFF
v_call: TRBV5-1; j_call: TRBJ2-3; d_call: .; clone_size: .; cdr3_nt: TGCGCCAGCAGCCCGACGGAGGGGTCTGGCACAGATACGCAGTATTTT; cdr3_aa: CASSPTEGSGTDTQYF
v_call: TRBV28; j_call: TRBJ2-5; d_call: TRBD2; clone_size: .; cdr3_nt: TGTGCCAGCAGTTTAACGACTAGCGGGGAGCTCCAAGAGACCCAGTACTTC; cdr3_aa: CASSLTTSGELQETQYF
v_call: TRBV28; j_call: TRBJ2-7; d_call: TRBD1; clone_size: .; cdr3_nt: TGTGCCAGCCGGATTCGGGACAGAGGCTCCTACGAGCAGTACTTC; cdr3_aa: CASRIRDRGSYEQYF
v_call: TRBV28; j_call: TRBJ1-5; d_call: TRBD1; clone_size: .; cdr3_nt: TGTGCCAGCAGTCCCCCGACAGGGAACCATCAGCCCCAGCATTTT; cdr3_aa: CASSPPTGNHQPQHF
v_call: TRBV5-1; j_call: TRBJ2-1; d_call: TRBD2; clone_size: .; cdr3_nt: TGCGCCAGCAAGAGGATAGCGGGAATCACCTACAATGAGCAGTTCTTC; cdr3_aa: CASKRIAGITYNEQFF
v_call: TRBV29-1; j_call: TRBJ2-7; d_call: .; clone_size: .; cdr3_nt: TGCAGCGTTGAAGGGGAGGCGTTTCGCGAGCAGTACTTC; cdr3_aa: CSVEGEAFREQYF
v_call: TRBV4-1; j_call: TRBJ2-2; d_call: .; clone_size: .; cdr3_nt: TGCGCCAGCAGCCAAGAGGGGCTAGCGCGGTTCACCGGGGAGCTGTTTTTT; cdr3_aa: CASSQEGLARFTGELFF
v_call: TRBV9; j_call: TRBJ2-2; d_call: TRBD2; clone_size: .; cdr3_nt: TGTGCCAGCAGCGTAGGGGGACTAGCGGGCACCGGGGAGCTGTTTTTT; cdr3_aa: CASSVGGLAGTGELFF
v_call: TRBV29-1; j_call: TRBJ2-1; d_call: .; clone_size: .; cdr3_nt: TGCAGCGTTGAACCTGGGGCGGGATCGGTTGAGCAGTTCTTC; cdr3_aa: CSVEPGAGSVEQFF
v_call: TRBV30; j_call: TRBJ1-1; d_call: .; clone_size: .; cdr3_nt: TGTGCCTGGAGCAGACCCCGGCAGGACACTGAAGCTTTCTTT; cdr3_aa: CAWSRPRQDTEAFF
v_call: TRBV19; j_call: TRBJ1-5; d_call: .; clone_size: .; cdr3_nt: TGTGCCAGTAGTCCGGCGCCGGACAGCTCTAATCAGCCCCAGCATTTT; cdr3_aa: CASSPAPDSSNQPQHF
v_call: TRBV5-1; j_call: TRBJ2-5; d_call: TRBD2; clone_size: .; cdr3_nt: TGCGCCAGCAGCTTGGATGCGGGGGGGCCTTTCCAGACCCAGTACTTC; cdr3_aa: CASSLDAGGPFQTQYF